This T cell receptor (beta chain) was documented in a study of technical replicates of blood from a handful of donors. The length of the CDR3 is 14 residues. Germline V gene data show CDR1 as MGHDK and CDR2 as SYGVNS. Trimming removed 1 base from V and 2 bases from J, with 8 bases in between. Using immunoSEQ multiplex PCR, the repertoire was profiled, and TCRdb retains in-frame clones only, with some absent. This table has approximately 70,000 clones, roughly 98% appearing once. This TCR derives from a human donor in good health. The rearrangement links TRBV25-1 to TRBJ2-5, with D possibly being TRBD2 (5 bases). Sample: T cells isolated from PBMCs. DNA for the CDR3: TGTGCCAGCAGTGAATGGGGAGCTCAAGAGACCCAGTACTTC. It specifies CASSEWGAQETQYF.